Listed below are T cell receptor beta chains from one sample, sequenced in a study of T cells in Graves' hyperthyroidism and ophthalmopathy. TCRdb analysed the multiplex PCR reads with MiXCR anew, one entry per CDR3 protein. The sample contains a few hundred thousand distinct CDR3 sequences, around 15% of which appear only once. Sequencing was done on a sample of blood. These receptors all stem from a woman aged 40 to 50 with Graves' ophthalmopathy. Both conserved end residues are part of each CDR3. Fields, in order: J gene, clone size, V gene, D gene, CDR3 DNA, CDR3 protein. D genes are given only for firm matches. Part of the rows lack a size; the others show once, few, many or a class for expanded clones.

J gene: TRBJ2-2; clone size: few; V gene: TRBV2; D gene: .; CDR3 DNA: TGTGCCAGCAGCCCTTCAATAGGTAACACCGGGGAGCTGCTTTTT; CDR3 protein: CASSPSIGNTGELLF
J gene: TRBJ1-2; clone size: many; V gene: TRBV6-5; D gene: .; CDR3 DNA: TGTGCCAGCAGTTACTCGACGCGTAGCACAGGTGGCTACACCTTC; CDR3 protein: CASSYSTRSTGGYTF
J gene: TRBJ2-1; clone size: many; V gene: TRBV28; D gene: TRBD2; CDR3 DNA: TGTGCCAGCAGTATAGGGACTAGGCGGGATCTTTATTACAATGAGCAGTTCTTC; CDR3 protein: CASSIGTRRDLYYNEQFF
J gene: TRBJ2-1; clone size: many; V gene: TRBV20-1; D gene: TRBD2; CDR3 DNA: TGCAGTGCTATCCCACTAGCGGGAGCAGGAGTTAATGAGCAGTTCTTC; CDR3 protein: CSAIPLAGAGVNEQFF
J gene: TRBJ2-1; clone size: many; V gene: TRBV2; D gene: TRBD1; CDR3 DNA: TGTGCCAGCAAGGAGAGGACAGGGTTCTACAATGAGCAGTTCTTC; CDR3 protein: CASKERTGFYNEQFF
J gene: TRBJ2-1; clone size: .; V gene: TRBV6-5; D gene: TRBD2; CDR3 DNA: TGTGCCAGCAGTTGGGTAGCGGGATCCTACAATGAGCAGTTCTTC; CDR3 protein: CASSWVAGSYNEQFF
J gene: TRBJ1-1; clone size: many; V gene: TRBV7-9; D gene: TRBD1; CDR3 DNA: TGTGCCAGCAGTTCGCTGACAGGGAGGGAAACTGAAGCTTTCTTT; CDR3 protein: CASSSLTGRETEAFF
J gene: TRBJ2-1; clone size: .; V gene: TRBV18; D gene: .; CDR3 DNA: TGTGCCAGCTCACCAATCGGGACGGGTCGACCCTACAATGAGCAGTTCTTC; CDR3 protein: CASSPIGTGRPYNEQFF
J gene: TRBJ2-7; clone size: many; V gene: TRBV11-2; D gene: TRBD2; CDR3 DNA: TGTGCCAGCAGCCCCCTGGCCACTAGCGGTCGATACGAGCAGTACTTC; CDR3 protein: CASSPLATSGRYEQYF
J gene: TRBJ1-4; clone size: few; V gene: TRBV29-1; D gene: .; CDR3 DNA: TGCAGCGGGCAGGGTTCCTCGGAAAAACTGTTTTTT; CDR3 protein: CSGQGSSEKLFF
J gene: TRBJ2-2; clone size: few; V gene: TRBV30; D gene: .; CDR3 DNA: TGTGCCTGCACCAAGATGGGGGGCCCCGGGGAGCTGTTTTTT; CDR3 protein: CACTKMGGPGELFF
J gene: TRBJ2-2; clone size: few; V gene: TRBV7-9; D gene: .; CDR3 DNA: TGTGCCAGCAGCTTCAGGACAGAACTGGGCACCGGGGAGCTGTTTTTT; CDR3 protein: CASSFRTELGTGELFF
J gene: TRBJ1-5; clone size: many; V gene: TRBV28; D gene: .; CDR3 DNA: TGTGCCAGCAGTTTATTAAATAGCAATCAGCCCCAGCATTTT; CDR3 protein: CASSLLNSNQPQHF
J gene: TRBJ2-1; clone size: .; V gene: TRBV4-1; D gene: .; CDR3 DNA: TGCGCCAGCAGCCAAGATAGGGGCTCCGGGGAGCAGTTCTTC; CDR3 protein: CASSQDRGSGEQFF
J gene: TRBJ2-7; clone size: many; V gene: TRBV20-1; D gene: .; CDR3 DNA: TGCAGTGCTAGAGAACCCGGGACTTCCCCCTACGAGCAGTACTTC; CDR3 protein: CSAREPGTSPYEQYF
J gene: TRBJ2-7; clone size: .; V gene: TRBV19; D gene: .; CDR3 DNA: TGTGCCAGTAGTCTAGAATTGAGTCGGTACGAGCAGTACTTC; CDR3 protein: CASSLELSRYEQYF
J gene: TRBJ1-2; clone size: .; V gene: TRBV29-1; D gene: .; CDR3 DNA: TGCAGCGTTGGTGGGCATGGGACCTATGGCTACACCTTC; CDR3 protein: CSVGGHGTYGYTF
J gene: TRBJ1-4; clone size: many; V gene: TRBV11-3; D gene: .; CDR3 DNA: TGTGCCAGCAGCTTAGGGTCATCAACTAATGAAAAACTGTTTTTT; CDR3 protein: CASSLGSSTNEKLFF